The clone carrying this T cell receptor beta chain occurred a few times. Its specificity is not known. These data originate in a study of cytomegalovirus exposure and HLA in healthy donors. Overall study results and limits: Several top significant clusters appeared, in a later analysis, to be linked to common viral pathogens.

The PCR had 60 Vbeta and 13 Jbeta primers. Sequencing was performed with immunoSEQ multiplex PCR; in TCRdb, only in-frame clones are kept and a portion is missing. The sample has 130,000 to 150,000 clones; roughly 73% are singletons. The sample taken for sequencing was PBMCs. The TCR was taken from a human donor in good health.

This CDR3 is CASSSNSPLHF. DNA for the CDR3: TGTGCCAGCAGCTCAAATTCACCCCTCCACTTT. The V gene is TRBV7-9, the J gene TRBJ1-6, with D hard to call. Germline CDR1 reads SEHNR; CDR2 reads FQNEAQ (reference sequence). This CDR3 has 11 amino acids. With 4 bases removed from V and 7 bases from J, the gap between germline ends came to 2 bases. Variable domain in full (rest from reference TRBV7-9 and TRBJ1-6): DTGVSQNPRHKITKRGQNVTFRCDPISEHNRLYWYRQTLGQGPEFLTYFQNEAQLEKSRLLSDRFSAERPKGSFSTLEIQRTEQGDSAMYLCASSSNSPLHFGNGTRLTVT.